The present TCR beta chain was sequenced within a study of regulatory T cells in long-lasting Graves disease. Combining iRepertoire HTBI primers with Arm-PCR of CDR3 regions, the authors built TCR beta libraries. TCRdb passed the multiplex PCR reads through MiXCR, listing each CDR3 protein once. Here the sample spans about 620,000 distinct CDR3 sequences, roughly 15% being singletons. Stated time point: newly diagnosed GD, antithyroid drugs for less than 3 months. Generation of the TCR library employed RNA extracted from PBMCs. The V gene lost 4 bases and the J gene lost 2 bases, with 19 bases spanning the gap. CDR1 is SGHDN and CDR2 is FVKESK in the germline V gene. The CDR3 has 17 residues. This clonotype has just a few counts. The target antigen is unknown. General study results and limits: Patients with persistent disease shared 2,741 public clonotypes, outpacing the roughly 870 shared by new patients.

These same data were also listed under a study on T cells in Graves' hyperthyroidism and ophthalmopathy. That source reports: A lack of ophthalmopathy progression within 18 months defined stable Graves' hyperthyroidism.

The sequence was obtained from a woman in her twenties or thirties with Graves disease. The rearrangement joins TRBV14 to TRBJ2-3; D may correspond to TRBD1 or TRBD2 (5 bases each). Sequencing was performed on peripheral blood mononuclear cells (PBMCs), taken at new diagnosis, from a patient treated with antithyroid drugs. The CDR3 sequence is CASSLEFGWGFTDTQYF. DNA for the CDR3: TGTGCCAGCAGCCTCGAGTTTGGCTGGGGGTTCACAGATACGCAGTATTTT.